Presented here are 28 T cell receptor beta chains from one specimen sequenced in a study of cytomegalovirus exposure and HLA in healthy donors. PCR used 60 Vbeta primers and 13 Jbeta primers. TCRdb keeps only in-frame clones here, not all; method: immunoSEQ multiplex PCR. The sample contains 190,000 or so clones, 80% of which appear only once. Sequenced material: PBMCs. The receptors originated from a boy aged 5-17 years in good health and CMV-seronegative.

CDR3 bases: TGTGCCAGTAAGTTTTCAACAGGGGGGAATCAGCCCCAGCATTTT. Translating it yields CASKFSTGGNQPQHF. The chain uses TRBV19 and TRBJ1-5, with 8 nucleotides matching TRBD1. CDR3 length: 15 residues. V lost 7 bases to trimming and J lost 4 bases; unmatched junction nucleotides: 9. Per the germline V gene, CDR1 is LNHDA and CDR2 is SQIVND (reference sequence).

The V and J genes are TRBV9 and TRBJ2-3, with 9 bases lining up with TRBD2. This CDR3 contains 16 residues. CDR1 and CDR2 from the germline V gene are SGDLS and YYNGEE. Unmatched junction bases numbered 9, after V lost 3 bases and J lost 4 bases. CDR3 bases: TGTGCCAGCAGCGCTTTGGGTAGCGGGAGCCCAGATACGCAGTATTTT. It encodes CASSALGSGSPDTQYF.

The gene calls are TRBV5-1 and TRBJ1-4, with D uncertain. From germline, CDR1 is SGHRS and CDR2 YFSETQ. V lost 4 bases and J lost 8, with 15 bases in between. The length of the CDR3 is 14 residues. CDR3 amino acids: CASSLDGVGEKLFF. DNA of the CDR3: TGCGCCAGCAGCCTGGACGGGGTAGGGGAAAAACTGTTTTTT.

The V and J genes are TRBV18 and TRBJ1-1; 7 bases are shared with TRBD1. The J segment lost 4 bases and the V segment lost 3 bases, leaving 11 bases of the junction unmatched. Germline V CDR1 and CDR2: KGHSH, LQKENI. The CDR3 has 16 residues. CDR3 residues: CASSPDIRQGGTEAFF. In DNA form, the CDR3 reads TGTGCCAGCTCACCGGACATTCGACAGGGCGGCACTGAAGCTTTCTTT.

The chain's CDR3 is CASSPRTSTPGELFF. The CDR3 DNA reads TGTGCCAGCAGCCCCCGGACTAGTACGCCCGGGGAGCTGTTTTTT. This chain uses TRBV7-9 with TRBJ2-2; 7 bases align to TRBD2. The CDR3 consists of 15 residues. The J segment lost 6 bases and the V segment lost 5 bases, leaving 9 bases of the junction unmatched. Germline-derived CDR1 and CDR2 are SEHNR and FQNEAQ (reference sequence). Together with reference TRBV7-9 and TRBJ2-2, the CDR3 gives the full variable domain: DTGVSQNPRHKITKRGQNVTFRCDPISEHNRLYWYRQTLGQGPEFLTYFQNEAQLEKSRLLSDRFSAERPKGSFSTLEIQRTEQGDSAMYLCASSPRTSTPGELFFGEGSRLTVL.

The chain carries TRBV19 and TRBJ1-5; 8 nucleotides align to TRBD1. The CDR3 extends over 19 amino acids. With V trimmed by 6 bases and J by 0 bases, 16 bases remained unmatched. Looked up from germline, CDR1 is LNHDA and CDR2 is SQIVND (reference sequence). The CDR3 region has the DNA TGTGCCAGTAGCCCGGCTGGGACAGGAGACCTTTATAGCAATCAGCCCCAGCATTTT. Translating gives CASSPAGTGDLYSNQPQHF.

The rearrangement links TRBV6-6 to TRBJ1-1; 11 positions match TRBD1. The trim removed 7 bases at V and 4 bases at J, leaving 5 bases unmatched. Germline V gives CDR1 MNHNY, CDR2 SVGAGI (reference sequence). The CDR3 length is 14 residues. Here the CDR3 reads CASMRDRGSTEAFF. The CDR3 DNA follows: TGTGCCAGCATGCGGGACAGGGGGAGCACTGAAGCTTTCTTT.

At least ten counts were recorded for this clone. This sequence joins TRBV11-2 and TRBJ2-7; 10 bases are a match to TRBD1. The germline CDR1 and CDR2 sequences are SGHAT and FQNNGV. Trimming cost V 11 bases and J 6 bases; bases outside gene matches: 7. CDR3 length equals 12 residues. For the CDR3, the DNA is TGTGCCCAAGACAGGGGGCTTGGCGAGCAGTACTTC. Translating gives CAQDRGLGEQYF.

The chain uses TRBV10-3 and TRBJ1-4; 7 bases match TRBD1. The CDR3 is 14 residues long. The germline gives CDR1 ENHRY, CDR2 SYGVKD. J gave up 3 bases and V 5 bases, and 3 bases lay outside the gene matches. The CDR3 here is CAISTGVPNEKLFF. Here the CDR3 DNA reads TGTGCCATCAGTACAGGGGTTCCTAATGAAAAACTGTTTTTT.

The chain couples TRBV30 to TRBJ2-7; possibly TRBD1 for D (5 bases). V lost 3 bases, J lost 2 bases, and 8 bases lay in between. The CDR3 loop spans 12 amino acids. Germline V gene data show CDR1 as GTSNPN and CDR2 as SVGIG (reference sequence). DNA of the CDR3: TGTGCCTGGAGCATCAGGGCCTACGAGCAGTACTTC. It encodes CAWSIRAYEQYF.

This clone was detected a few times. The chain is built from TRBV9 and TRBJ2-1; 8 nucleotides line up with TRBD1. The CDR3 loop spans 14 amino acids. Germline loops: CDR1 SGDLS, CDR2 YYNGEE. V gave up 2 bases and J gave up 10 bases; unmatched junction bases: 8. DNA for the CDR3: TGTGCCAGCAGCGTGGAAGGACAGGGACGGGAGCAGTTCTTC. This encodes CASSVEGQGREQFF.

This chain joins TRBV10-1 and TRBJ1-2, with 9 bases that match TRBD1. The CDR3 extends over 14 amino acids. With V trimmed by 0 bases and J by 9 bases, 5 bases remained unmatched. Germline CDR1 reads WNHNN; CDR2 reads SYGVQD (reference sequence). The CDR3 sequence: CASSESGTGRSYTF. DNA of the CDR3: TGCGCCAGCAGTGAGTCCGGGACAGGGAGGAGCTACACCTTC.

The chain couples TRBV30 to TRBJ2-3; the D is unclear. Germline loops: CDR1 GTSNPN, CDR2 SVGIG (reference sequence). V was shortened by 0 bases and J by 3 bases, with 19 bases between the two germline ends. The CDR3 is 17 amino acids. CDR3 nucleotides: TGTGCCTGGAGTGTACCGTTTATTTCGCTAGTAACAGATACGCAGTATTTT. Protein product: CAWSVPFISLVTDTQYF. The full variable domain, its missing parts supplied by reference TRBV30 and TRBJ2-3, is SQTIHQWPATLVQPVGSPLSLECTVEGTSNPNLYWYRQAAGRGLQLLFYSVGIGQISSEVPQNLSASRPQDRQFILSSKKLLLSDSGFYLCAWSVPFISLVTDTQYFGPGTRLTVL.

The CDR3 nucleotides are TGTGCCAGTAGTTACGACAGCCTGAACACTGAAGCTTTCTTT. Amino acids: CASSYDSLNTEAFF. The chain recombines TRBV19 with TRBJ1-1, with D possibly matching TRBD1 (5 bases). Germline values: CDR1 LNHDA, CDR2 SQIVND (reference sequence). This CDR3 has 14 residues. V lost 5 bases and J 0 bases, leaving 10 bases between the germline ends.

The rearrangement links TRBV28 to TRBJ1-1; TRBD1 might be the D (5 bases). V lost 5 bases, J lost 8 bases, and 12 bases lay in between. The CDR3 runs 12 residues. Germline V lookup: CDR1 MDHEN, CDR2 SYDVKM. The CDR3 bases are TGTGCCAGCAGTCTCCCCAGGGTGGAAGCTTTCTTT. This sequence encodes CASSLPRVEAFF.

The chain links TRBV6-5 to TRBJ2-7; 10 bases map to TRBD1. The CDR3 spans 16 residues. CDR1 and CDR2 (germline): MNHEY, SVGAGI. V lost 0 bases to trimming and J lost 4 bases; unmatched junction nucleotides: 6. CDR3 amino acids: CASSYSGTGEGYEQYF. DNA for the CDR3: TGTGCCAGCAGTTACTCCGGGACAGGGGAAGGGTACGAGCAGTACTTC.

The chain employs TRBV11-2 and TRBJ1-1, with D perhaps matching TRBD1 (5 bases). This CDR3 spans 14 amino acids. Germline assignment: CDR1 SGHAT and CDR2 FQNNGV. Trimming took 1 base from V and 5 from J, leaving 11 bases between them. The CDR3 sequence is CASSLVAGGTEAFF. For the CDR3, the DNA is TGTGCCAGCAGCTTAGTGGCGGGGGGTACTGAAGCTTTCTTT.

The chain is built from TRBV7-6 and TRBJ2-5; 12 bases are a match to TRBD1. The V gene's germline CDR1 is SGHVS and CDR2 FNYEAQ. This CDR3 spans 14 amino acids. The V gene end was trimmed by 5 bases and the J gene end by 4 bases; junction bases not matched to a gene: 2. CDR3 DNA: TGTGCCAGCAGCCAGGGACAGGGGGCAGAGACCCAGTACTTC. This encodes CASSQGQGAETQYF. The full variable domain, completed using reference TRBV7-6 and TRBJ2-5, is GAGVSQSPRYKVTKRGQDVALRCDPISGHVSLYWYRQALGQGPEFLTYFNYEAQQDKSGLPNDRFSAERPEGSISTLTIQRTEQRDSAMYRCASSQGQGAETQYFGPGTRLLVL.

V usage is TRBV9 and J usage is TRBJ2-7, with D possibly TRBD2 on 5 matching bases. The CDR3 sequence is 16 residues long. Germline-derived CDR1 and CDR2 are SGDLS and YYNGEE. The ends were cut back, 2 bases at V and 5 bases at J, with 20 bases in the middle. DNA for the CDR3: TGTGCCAGCAGCGTTGACTCAGTAGGACTCTCGAACGAGCAGTACTTC. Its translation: CASSVDSVGLSNEQYF.

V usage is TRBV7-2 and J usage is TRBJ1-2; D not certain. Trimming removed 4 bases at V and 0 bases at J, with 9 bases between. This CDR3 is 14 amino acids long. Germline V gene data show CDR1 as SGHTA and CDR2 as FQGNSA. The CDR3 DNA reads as TGTGCCAGCAGCTCGCCCCAGGCTAACTATGGCTACACCTTC. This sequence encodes CASSSPQANYGYTF.

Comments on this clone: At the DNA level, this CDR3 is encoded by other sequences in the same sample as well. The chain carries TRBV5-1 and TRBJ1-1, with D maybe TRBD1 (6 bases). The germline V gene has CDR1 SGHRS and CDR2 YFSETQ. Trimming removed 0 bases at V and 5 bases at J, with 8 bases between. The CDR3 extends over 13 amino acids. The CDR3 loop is CASSLAGVTEAFF. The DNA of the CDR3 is TGCGCCAGCAGCTTGGCAGGGGTGACTGAAGCTTTCTTT.

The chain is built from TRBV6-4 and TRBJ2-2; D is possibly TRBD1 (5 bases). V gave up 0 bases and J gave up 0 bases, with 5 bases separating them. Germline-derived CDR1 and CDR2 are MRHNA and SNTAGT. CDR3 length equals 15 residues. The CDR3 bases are TGTGCCAGCAGTGACTCGGACACGAACACCGGGGAGCTGTTTTTT. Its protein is CASSDSDTNTGELFF.

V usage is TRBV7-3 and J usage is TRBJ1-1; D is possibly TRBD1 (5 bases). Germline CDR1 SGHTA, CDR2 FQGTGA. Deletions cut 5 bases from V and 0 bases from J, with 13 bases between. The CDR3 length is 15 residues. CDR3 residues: CASSPGGAMNTEAFF. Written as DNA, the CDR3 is TGTGCCAGCAGCCCGGGGGGTGCTATGAACACTGAAGCTTTCTTT.

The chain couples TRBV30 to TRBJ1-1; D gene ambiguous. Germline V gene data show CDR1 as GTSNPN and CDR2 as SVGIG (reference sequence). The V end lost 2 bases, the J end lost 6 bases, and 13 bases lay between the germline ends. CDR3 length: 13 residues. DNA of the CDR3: TGTGCCTGGAGTCTTGTCGTAAGAGCTGAAGCTTTCTTT. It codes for CAWSLVVRAEAFF. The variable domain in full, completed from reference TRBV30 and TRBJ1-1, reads SQTIHQWPATLVQPVGSPLSLECTVEGTSNPNLYWYRQAAGRGLQLLFYSVGIGQISSEVPQNLSASRPQDRQFILSSKKLLLSDSGFYLCAWSLVVRAEAFFGQGTRLTVV.

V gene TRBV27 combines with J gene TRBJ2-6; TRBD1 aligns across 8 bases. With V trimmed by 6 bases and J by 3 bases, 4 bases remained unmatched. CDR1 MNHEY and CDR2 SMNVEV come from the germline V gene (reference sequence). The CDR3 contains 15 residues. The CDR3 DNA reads TGTGCCAGCAGACCAGGGGGCAGTGGGGCCAACGTCCTGACTTTC. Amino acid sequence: CASRPGGSGANVLTF. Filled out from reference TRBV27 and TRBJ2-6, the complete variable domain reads EAQVTQNPRYLITVTGKKLTVTCSQNMNHEYMSWYRQDPGLGLRQIYYSMNVEVTDKGDVPEGYKVSRKEKRNFPLILESPSPNQTSLYFCASRPGGSGANVLTFGAGSRLTVL.

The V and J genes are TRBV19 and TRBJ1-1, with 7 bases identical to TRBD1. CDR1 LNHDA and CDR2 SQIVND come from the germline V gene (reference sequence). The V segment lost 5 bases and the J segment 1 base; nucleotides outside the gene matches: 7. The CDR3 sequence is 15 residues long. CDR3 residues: CASSPWDSRNTEAFF. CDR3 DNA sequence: TGTGCCAGTAGTCCCTGGGACAGTCGGAACACTGAAGCTTTCTTT.

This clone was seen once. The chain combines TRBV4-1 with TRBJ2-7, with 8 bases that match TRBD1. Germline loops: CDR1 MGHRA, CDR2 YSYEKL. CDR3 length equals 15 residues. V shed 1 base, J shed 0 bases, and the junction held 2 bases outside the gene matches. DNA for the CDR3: TGCGCCAGCAGCCAAGGGGACAGGAGCTCCTACGAGCAGTACTTC. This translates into CASSQGDRSSYEQYF.

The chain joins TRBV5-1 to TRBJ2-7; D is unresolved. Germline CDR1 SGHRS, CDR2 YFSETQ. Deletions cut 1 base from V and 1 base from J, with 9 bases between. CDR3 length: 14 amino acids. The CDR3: CASSLSQYSYEQYF. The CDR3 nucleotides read TGCGCCAGCAGCTTGAGTCAGTATTCCTACGAGCAGTACTTC.